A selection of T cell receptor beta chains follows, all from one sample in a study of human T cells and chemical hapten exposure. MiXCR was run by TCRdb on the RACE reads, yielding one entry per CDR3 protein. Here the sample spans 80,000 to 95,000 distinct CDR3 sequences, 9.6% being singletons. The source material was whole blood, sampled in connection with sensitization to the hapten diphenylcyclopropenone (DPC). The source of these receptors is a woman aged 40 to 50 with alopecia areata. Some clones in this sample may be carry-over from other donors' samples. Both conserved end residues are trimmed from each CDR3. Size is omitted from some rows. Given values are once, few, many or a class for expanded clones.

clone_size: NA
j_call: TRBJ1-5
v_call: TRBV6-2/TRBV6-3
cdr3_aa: ASSYGWQPQH

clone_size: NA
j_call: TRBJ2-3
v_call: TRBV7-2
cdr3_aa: ASTLGGGADTQY

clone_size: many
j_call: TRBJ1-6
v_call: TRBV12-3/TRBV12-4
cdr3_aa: ASSWGQGPNSPLH

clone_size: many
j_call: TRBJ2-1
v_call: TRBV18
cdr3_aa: ASSFVFGTEGSEQF

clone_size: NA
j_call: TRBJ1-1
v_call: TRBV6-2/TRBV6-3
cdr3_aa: ASSYWGAEAF

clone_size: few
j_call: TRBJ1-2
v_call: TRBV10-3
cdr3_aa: AISDQGRANYGYT

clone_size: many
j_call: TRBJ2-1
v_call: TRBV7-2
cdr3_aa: ASSLDTGVKQF

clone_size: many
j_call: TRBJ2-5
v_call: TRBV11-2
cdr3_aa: ASSSRLVQKETQY

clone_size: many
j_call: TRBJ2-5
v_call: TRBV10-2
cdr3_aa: ASTRLGETQY

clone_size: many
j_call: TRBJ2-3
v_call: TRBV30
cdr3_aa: AWNSGFSTDTQY

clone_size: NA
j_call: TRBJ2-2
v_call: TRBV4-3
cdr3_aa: ASSLFGENTGELF

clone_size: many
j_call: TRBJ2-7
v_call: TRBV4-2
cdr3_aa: ASSPTSGGAREQY

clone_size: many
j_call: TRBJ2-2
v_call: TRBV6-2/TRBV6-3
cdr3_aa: ASSYPFGLAGALTGELF

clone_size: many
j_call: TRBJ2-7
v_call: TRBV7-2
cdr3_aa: ASRIAGTGPEGGSYEQY

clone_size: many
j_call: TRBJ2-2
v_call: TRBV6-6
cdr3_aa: ASNPRVNTGELF

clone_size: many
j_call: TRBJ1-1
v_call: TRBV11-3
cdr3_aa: ASSFGTSTEAF

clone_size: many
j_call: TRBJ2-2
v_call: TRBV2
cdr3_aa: ASIRGPGPTGELF

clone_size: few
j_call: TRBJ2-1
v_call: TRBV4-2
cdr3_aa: ASSQDFTGGNEQF

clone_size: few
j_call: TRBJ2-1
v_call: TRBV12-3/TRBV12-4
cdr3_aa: ASSPWTGGVTYNEQF

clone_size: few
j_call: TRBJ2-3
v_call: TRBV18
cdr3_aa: ASSPLYTSDTQY

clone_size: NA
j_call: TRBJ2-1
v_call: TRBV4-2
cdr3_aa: ASSQVSGGASDEQF

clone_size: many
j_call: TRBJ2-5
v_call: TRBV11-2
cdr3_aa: ASSLVDQQETQY

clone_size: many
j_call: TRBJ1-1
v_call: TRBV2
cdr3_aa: ASRLQGSEAEAF

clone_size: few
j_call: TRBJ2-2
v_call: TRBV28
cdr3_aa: ASSFERANTGELF

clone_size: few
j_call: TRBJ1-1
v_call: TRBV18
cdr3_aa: ASSPSPTRVGTEAF

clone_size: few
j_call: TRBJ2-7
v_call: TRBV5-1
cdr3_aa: ASSLWPGAPPTGGDEQY

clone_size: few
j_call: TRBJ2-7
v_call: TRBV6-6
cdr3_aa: ASSLGQGALGEQY

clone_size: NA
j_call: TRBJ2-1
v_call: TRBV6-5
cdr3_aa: ASRRTAGESYNEQF

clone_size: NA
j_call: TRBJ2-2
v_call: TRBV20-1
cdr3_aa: SASSPSGELF

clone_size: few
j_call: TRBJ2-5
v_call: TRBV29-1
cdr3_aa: SVEEVRGGQETQY

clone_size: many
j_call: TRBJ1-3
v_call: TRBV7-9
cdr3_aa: ASSRGPRSGNTIY

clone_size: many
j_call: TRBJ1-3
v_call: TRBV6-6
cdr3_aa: ASSYTTDTGGGGGNTIY

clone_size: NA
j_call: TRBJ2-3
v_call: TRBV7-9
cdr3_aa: ASSLFGVQTDTQY

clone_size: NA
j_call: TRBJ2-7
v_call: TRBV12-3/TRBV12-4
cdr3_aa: ASSFGGRGHEQY

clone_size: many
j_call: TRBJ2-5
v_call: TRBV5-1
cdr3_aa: ASSPGPPGGETQY

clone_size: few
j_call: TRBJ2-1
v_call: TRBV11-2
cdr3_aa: ASSFLASGIYEQF

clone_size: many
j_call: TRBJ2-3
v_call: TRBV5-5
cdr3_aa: ASSLRERGPDTQY

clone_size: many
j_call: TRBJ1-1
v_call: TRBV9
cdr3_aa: ASSGDWGGTEAF

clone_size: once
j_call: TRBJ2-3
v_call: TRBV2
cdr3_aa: ASSRTSLRADTQY

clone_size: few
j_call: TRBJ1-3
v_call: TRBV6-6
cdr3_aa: ASSVLGQVNTIY

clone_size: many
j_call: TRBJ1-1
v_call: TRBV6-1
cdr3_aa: ASTRQGMNTEAF

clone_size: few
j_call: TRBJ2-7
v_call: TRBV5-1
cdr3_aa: ASSLEGQGVNEQY

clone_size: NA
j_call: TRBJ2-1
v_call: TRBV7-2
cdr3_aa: ASRWTGLIDEQF

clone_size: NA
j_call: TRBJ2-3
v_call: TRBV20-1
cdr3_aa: SARAMGGGAADTQY

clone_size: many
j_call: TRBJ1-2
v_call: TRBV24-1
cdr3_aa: ATSDLGATGTYGYT

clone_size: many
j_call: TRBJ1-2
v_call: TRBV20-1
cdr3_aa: SVGGAPYGYT

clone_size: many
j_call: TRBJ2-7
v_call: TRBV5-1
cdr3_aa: ASSSAIGEQY

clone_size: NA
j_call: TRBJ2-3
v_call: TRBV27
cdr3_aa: ASRGVTDTQY

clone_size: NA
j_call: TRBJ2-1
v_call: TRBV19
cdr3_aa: ASSSGQSSSYNEQF

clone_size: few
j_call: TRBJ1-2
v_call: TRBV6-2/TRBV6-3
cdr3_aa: ASSYSNLADPRGGYT

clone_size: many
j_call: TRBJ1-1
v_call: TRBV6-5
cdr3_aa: ASSYGNMNTEAF

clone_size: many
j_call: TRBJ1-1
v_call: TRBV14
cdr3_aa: ASSQLTYAEAF

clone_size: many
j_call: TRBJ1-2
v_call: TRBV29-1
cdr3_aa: SVEVSFRVDGYT

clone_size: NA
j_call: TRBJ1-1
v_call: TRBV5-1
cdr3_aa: ASSLLRTNTEAF

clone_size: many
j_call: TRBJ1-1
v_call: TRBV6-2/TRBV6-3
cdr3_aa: ASSYYDRGGEAF